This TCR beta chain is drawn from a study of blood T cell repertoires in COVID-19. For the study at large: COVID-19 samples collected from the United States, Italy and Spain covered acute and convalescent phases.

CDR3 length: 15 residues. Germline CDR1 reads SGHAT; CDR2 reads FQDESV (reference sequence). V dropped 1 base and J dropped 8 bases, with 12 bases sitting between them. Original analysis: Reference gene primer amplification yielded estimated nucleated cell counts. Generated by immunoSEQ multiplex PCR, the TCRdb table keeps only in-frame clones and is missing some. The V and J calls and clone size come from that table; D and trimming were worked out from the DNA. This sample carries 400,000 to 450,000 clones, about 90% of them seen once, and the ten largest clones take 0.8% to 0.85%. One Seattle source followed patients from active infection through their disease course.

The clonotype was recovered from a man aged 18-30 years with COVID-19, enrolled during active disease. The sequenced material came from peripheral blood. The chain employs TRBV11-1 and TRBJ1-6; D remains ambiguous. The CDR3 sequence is CASSLVTGRDSPLHF. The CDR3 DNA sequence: TGTGCCAGCAGCTTAGTCACCGGGAGAGATTCACCCCTCCACTTT.